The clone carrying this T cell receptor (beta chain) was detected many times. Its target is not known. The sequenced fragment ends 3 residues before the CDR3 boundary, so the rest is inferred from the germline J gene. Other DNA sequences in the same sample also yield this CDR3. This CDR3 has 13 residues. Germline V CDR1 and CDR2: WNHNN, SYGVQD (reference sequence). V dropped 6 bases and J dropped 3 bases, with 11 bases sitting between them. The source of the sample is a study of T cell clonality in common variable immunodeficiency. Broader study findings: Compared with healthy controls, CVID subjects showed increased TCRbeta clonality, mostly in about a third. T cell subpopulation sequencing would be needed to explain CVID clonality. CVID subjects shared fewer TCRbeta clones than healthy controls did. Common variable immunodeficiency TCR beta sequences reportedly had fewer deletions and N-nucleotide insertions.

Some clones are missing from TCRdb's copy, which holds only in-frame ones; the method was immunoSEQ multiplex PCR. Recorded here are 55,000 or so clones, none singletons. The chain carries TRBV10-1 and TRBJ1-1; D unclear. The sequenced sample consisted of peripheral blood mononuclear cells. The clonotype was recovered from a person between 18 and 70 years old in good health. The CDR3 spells CASSSDGDTEAFF. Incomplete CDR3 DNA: TGCGCCAGCAGCTCGGACGGGGACACTGAA.